There are a few counts of the clone carrying this TCR beta chain. Its specificity is unknown. These data originate in a study of T-cell memory formation after mild COVID-19. Germline V gene lookup returns CDR1 ENHRY and CDR2 SYGVKD. CDR3 length: 16 amino acids. Trimming took 10 bases from V and 7 from J; bases not matched to a gene: 19. Points from the study as a whole: While clones contracting from day 15 to 85 were balanced between CD4 and CD8, later expanders leaned CD4+.

It was 5'RACE with constant-segment primers that produced the TCR alpha and TCR beta cDNA libraries, which carried sample barcodes and UMIs. TCRdb recomputed calls from the 5' RACE reads with MiXCR, one row per CDR3 protein. The repertoire holds around 150,000 distinct CDR3 sequences, with about 14% as singletons. The J gene is TRBJ2-1, the V gene TRBV10-3, with TRBD2 matching over 7 bases. The sequenced sample consisted of PBMCs or a T cell subset sorted from them (not recorded which). The sequence was collected from an adult woman who had mild COVID-19 (a few samples of this study predate the infection). Cell type and time point are not known. The CDR3 nucleotides are TGTGCCACCTCAGATAGCGCCCTGGGACTATCTAATGAGCAGTTCTTC. Protein sequence: CATSDSALGLSNEQFF.